The 17 T cell receptor beta chains below all came from one sample that was sequenced in a study of T cells after yellow fever vaccination. Each CDR3 protein gets one entry after TCRdb re-called the 5' RACE reads with MiXCR. The data contain 95,000 to 100,000 distinct CDR3 sequences, 5.8% of them singletons. The sample in question was CD8+ T cells sorted from PBMCs, obtained 10 days after the yellow fever booster vaccination. The origin of the receptors is a man aged 18 to 35 who received the YFV17D yellow fever vaccine.

J is TRBJ1-5 and V is TRBV6-5; D not certain. The germline V gene encodes CDR1 MNHEY and CDR2 SVGAGI. CDR3 length equals 13 residues. Trimming left V 6 bases short and J 7 bases short, with 13 bases between. This CDR3 reads CASSTTSTQPQHF. In DNA, the CDR3 is TGTGCCAGCAGCACGACCTCCACCCAGCCCCAGCATTTT.

This clonotype turned up a few times. The chain combines TRBV9 with TRBJ2-3; no clear D gene. Trimming removed 0 bases at V and 0 bases at J, with 8 bases between. Germline V gene sequence: CDR1 SGDLS, CDR2 YYNGEE. CDR3 length: 15 amino acids. This CDR3 reads CASSVEWVSTDTQYF. The CDR3 DNA reads TGTGCCAGCAGCGTAGAATGGGTCAGCACAGATACGCAGTATTTT.

This clonotype was observed a few times. This chain joins TRBV7-2 and TRBJ1-4, with D tentatively TRBD1 (5 bases). There are 15 residues in the CDR3. Germline V gene sequence: CDR1 SGHTA, CDR2 FQGNSA. V was pared by 5 bases and J by 8 bases, with 18 bases between. CDR3 protein: CASSGTGTAIEKLFF. In DNA, the CDR3 is TGTGCCAGCAGCGGGACCGGGACCGCCATCGAAAAACTGTTTTTT.

This clonotype was detected only a few times. The rearrangement joins TRBV29-1 to TRBJ2-7; no definite D call. The V gene lost 4 bases and the J gene lost 3 bases, with 10 bases spanning the gap. The CDR3 contains 12 residues. Germline assignment: CDR1 SQVTM and CDR2 ANQGSEA. In nucleotides, the CDR3 is TGCAGCGTTGTGGGCTCCGACTACGAGCAGTACGTC. Encoded protein: CSVVGSDYEQYV.

The chain recombines TRBV7-3 with TRBJ2-3, with 7 bases matching TRBD1. The CDR3 has 16 residues. CDR1 and CDR2 from the germline V gene are SGHTA and FQGTGA. V lost 4 bases, J lost 2 bases, and 9 bases stayed unmatched. The CDR3 DNA reads TGTGCCAGCAGCTCTACCGGGACAGAACCCACAGATACGCAGTATTTT. The encoded protein is CASSSTGTEPTDTQYF. Full variable domain (remainder filled in from reference TRBV7-3 and TRBJ2-3): GAGVSQTPSNKVTEKGKYVELRCDPISGHTALYWYRQSLGQGPEFLIYFQGTGAADDSGLPNDRFFAVRPEGSVSTLKIQRTERGDSAVYLCASSSTGTEPTDTQYFGPGTRLTVL.

The sample holds many counts of this clonotype. The chain recombines TRBV12-3 or TRBV12-4 with TRBJ2-1; no reliable D call. The V end lost 5 bases, the J end lost 4 bases, and 6 bases lay between the germline ends. CDR3 length equals 12 residues. The chain's CDR3 is CASSRAYNEQFF. CDR3 nucleotides: TGTGCCAGCAGTAGGGCGTACAATGAGCAGTTCTTC.

The CDR3 DNA reads TGTGCCAGCAGCCAAGGACTAGCGGGGGTTACTAGCACAGATACGCAGTATTTT. This sequence encodes CASSQGLAGVTSTDTQYF. V gene TRBV3-1 combines with J gene TRBJ2-3, with 12 bases fitting TRBD2. CDR3 length: 18 amino acids. The germline V gene has CDR1 LGHDT and CDR2 YNNKEL (reference sequence). Trimming cost V 1 base and J 0 bases; bases outside gene matches: 5.

The rearrangement links TRBV5-1 to TRBJ2-7; perhaps TRBD1 as D (5 bases). CDR1 SGHRS and CDR2 YFSETQ come from the germline V gene. V lost 0 bases and J lost 5, with 18 bases in between. This CDR3 region has 16 residues. CDR3 in DNA: TGCGCCAGCAGCTTGGAGTGGGGCGGAACATACCACGAGCAGTACTTC. Translating it yields CASSLEWGGTYHEQYF.

Ten or more counts support this clonotype. CDR3 sequence: CASKLRLEDEQYV. The CDR3 region has the DNA TGTGCCAGCAAGCTTCGACTAGAAGACGAGCAGTACGTC. This chain joins TRBV6-2 or TRBV6-3 and TRBJ2-7; tentatively, D is TRBD2 (6 bases). This CDR3 spans 13 amino acids. Germline assignment: CDR1 MNHEY and CDR2 SVGEGT. Trimming removed 7 bases from V and 5 bases from J, with 15 bases in between.

This clonotype was picked up many times. The chain employs TRBV4-3 and TRBJ2-3; the D gene is possibly TRBD2 (5 bases). Germline V gene sequence: CDR1 LGHNA, CDR2 YSLEER. The CDR3 runs to 15 residues. Trimming stripped 0 bases from V and 2 bases from J, with 9 bases between. CDR3 coding DNA: TGCGCCAGCAGCCAAGATAGTGGACTCACAGATACGCAGTATTTT. Amino acids: CASSQDSGLTDTQYF.

The genes are TRBV6-2 or TRBV6-3 and TRBJ1-2; D not resolved. There are 13 residues in the CDR3. CDR1 MNHEY and CDR2 SVGEGT come from the germline V gene. Trimming left V 5 bases short and J 4 bases short, with 11 bases between. The CDR3 reads CASSTSYGYGYTF. The CDR3 nucleotides read TGTGCCAGCAGTACCAGTTACGGCTATGGCTACACCTTC.

The chain links TRBV11-2 to TRBJ2-1, with 11 bases identical to TRBD1. The CDR3 is 15 amino acids. Germline loops: CDR1 SGHAT, CDR2 FQNNGV. Trimming removed 6 bases from V and 3 bases from J; junction bases left unmatched: 4. For the CDR3, the DNA is TGTGCCAGCAGAACCGGGACAGGGGGCTACAATGAGCAGTTCTTC. Translated, it gives CASRTGTGGYNEQFF.

This chain links TRBV11-2 with TRBJ1-5; 7 positions match TRBD1. Germline V CDR1 and CDR2: SGHAT, FQNNGV. Unmatched junction bases numbered 2, after V lost 3 bases and J lost 3 bases. The CDR3 length is 14 residues. The CDR3 loop is CASSFTGVNQPQHF. CDR3 sequence (DNA): TGTGCCAGCAGCTTCACAGGGGTCAATCAGCCCCAGCATTTT.

V and J are TRBV4-2 and TRBJ1-1; 7 bases are shared with TRBD1. From germline, CDR1 is LGHNA and CDR2 YNFKEQ. Trimming cost V 1 base and J 0 bases; bases outside gene matches: 8. CDR3 length equals 17 residues. The CDR3 reads CASSQGGQYQLNTEAFF. The CDR3 nucleotides are TGTGCCAGCAGCCAAGGGGGACAGTACCAATTGAACACTGAAGCTTTCTTT.

The chain has TRBV11-1 and TRBJ2-7; TRBD1 aligns across 9 bases. Trimming at V came to 1 base and at J to 4 bases, leaving 8 bases not matched to a gene. Per germline, CDR1 SGHAT and CDR2 FQDESV (reference sequence). The CDR3 covers 16 residues. The CDR3 sequence: CASSLGGTGTLYEQYF. CDR3 sequence (DNA): TGTGCCAGCAGCTTAGGCGGGACAGGGACATTGTACGAGCAGTACTTC.

This sequence joins TRBV28 and TRBJ2-3, with 16 bases aligning to TRBD2. The CDR3 consists of 17 residues. Trimming removed 6 bases from V and 0 bases from J; junction bases left unmatched: 3. Germline V gives CDR1 MDHEN, CDR2 SYDVKM. DNA for the CDR3: TGTGCCAGCAGCGGGACTAGCGGGGGGGACAGCACAGATACGCAGTATTTT. This gives the protein CASSGTSGGDSTDTQYF.

The genes are TRBV15 and TRBJ2-1; D possibly corresponds to TRBD1 (6 bases). Trimming pared 6 bases from V and 4 bases from J, leaving 13 bases between. The CDR3 consists of 14 residues. CDR1 is LNHNV and CDR2 is YYDKDF in the germline V gene (reference sequence). The CDR3 loop is CATRGGSQYNEQFF. The CDR3 DNA sequence: TGTGCCACCAGAGGGGGTTCCCAGTACAATGAGCAGTTCTTC.